The rows below give T cell receptor beta chains drawn from one sample of a study of shared clonotypes between healthy human individuals. Repertoires were generated with immunoSEQ multiplex PCR, while TCRdb's copy carries only in-frame clones and drops some. The sample holds hundreds of thousands of clones, 90% to 96% seen once. The sample was naive CD4+ T cells sorted from blood. These receptors originate from a woman aged 25 to 39 in good health. CDR3s include the opening cysteine and the closing phenylalanine or tryptophan. D genes are given only for firm matches. Clone size is given for some rows only: seen once, a few or many times, or a class if the clone is expanded.

j_call	clone_size	v_call	d_call	cdr3_nt	cdr3_aa
TRBJ2-1	NA	TRBV18	NA	TGTGCCAGCTCCTACCAACGCGGGGGCTTTAAAGCCTCCTACAATGAGCAGTTCTTC	CASSYQRGGFKASYNEQFF
TRBJ2-1	NA	TRBV4-1	NA	TGCGCCAGCAGCCAAGGGTTGGGTGGGAAATCCTACAATGAGCAGTTCTTC	CASSQGLGGKSYNEQFF
TRBJ1-2	NA	TRBV29-1	TRBD1	TGCAGCGCACGGACAGGGGATGGCTACACCTTC	CSARTGDGYTF
TRBJ1-3	NA	TRBV6-5	TRBD1	TGTGCCAGCAGTTCGACAGGGGAGGCTGGAAACACCATATATTTT	CASSSTGEAGNTIYF
TRBJ2-5	once	TRBV6-5	NA	TGTGCCAGCAGTTACACCACGGGAGTGGTGGAGACCCAGTACTTC	CASSYTTGVVETQYF
TRBJ2-7	NA	TRBV28	TRBD1	TGTGCCAGCAGTTTACAGGGGGCATACGAGCAGTACTTC	CASSLQGAYEQYF
TRBJ2-7	NA	TRBV28	TRBD2	TGTGCCAGCAGGGATGCGGGAGAAGCCGGGTACGAGCAGTACTTC	CASRDAGEAGYEQYF
TRBJ2-7	NA	TRBV6-6	NA	TGTGCCAGCCGCGGAGAGGGATCCGAGCAGTACTTC	CASRGEGSEQYF
TRBJ1-1	once	TRBV25-1	NA	TGTGCCAGCAGTGAATCCCTCAGGGGTACTGAAGCTTTCTTT	CASSESLRGTEAFF
TRBJ2-2	NA	TRBV7-8	TRBD2	TGTGCCAGCAGCTTAGCCGGGACTAGCGGGCCAGCGAACACCGGGGAGCTGTTTTTT	CASSLAGTSGPANTGELFF
TRBJ2-1	NA	TRBV28	NA	TGTGCCAGCAGGGCGACTAGTTTCGATGAGCAGTTCTTC	CASRATSFDEQFF
TRBJ2-6	NA	TRBV18	TRBD1	TGTGCCAGCTCATCCAATGCGGGACAGGGGGCATCTGGGGCCAACGTCCTGACTTTC	CASSSNAGQGASGANVLTF
TRBJ1-1	NA	TRBV5-4	TRBD1	TGTGCCAGCAGCTTACAGGGGAGAACTGAAGCTTTCTTT	CASSLQGRTEAFF
TRBJ2-1	NA	TRBV5-1	TRBD1	TGCGCCAGCAGCTTGGGGGACAGAGTAAATGAGCAGTTCTTC	CASSLGDRVNEQFF
TRBJ2-3	NA	TRBV13	TRBD2	TGTGCCAGCAGCCCGGGGACTAGCGGGTGGGATACGCAGTATTTT	CASSPGTSGWDTQYF
TRBJ2-3	NA	TRBV2	NA	TGTGCCAGCAGTGCCTTTGGAACCCCAGGGGAAACAGATACGCAGTATTTT	CASSAFGTPGETDTQYF
TRBJ1-6	NA	TRBV28	NA	TGTGCCAGCAGTTTAACGCCACCCGACTCACCCCTCCACTTT	CASSLTPPDSPLHF
TRBJ2-2	NA	TRBV14	NA	TGTGCCAGCAGCCAAGATCTCAACACCGGGGAGCTGTTTTTT	CASSQDLNTGELFF
TRBJ1-1	NA	TRBV30	NA	TGTGCCTGGAGTGCAGGCTTTTACAGGGACGTGAGGAACACTGAAGCTTTCTTT	CAWSAGFYRDVRNTEAFF
TRBJ1-2	NA	TRBV9	NA	TGTGCCAGCAGCGGCAGGTTCGATGGCTACACCTTC	CASSGRFDGYTF
TRBJ2-7	NA	TRBV5-4	TRBD1	TGTGCCAGCAGCTTGGGGATAGGGACAGGGCCCTACGAGCAGTACTTC	CASSLGIGTGPYEQYF
TRBJ2-7	NA	TRBV27	TRBD2	TGTGCCAGCAGTTCGTTGACTAGCGGGAGGTTAAACGAGCAGTACTTC	CASSSLTSGRLNEQYF
TRBJ2-7	NA	TRBV27	NA	TGTGCCAGCACAGACGTGGCTTACCCCTACGAGCAGTACTTC	CASTDVAYPYEQYF
TRBJ2-7	NA	TRBV15	TRBD1	TGTGCCACCAGCAGGGAACAGGGGGCGCACCACGAGCAGTACTTC	CATSREQGAHHEQYF
TRBJ2-7	NA	TRBV28	NA	TGTGCCAGCAGTTCCGCCGGGACAATTTACGAGCAGTACTTC	CASSSAGTIYEQYF
TRBJ2-1	NA	TRBV5-1	NA	TGCGCCAGCAGCTTTGGGGACTATGAGCAGTTCTTC	CASSFGDYEQFF
TRBJ2-7	NA	TRBV6-6	NA	TGTGCCAGCAGTTACCGCGGAGTCAGGCTTTCTCTCGAGCAGTACTTC	CASSYRGVRLSLEQYF
TRBJ2-7	once	TRBV1	NA	TGCACCAGCAGCCAACCGACTAGCGGGTTACTTTACGAGCAGTACTTC	CTSSQPTSGLLYEQYF
TRBJ2-1	NA	TRBV6-6	TRBD2	TGTGCCACCACCCACTCAAGCGGGAGAGTTGCCAATGAGCAGTTCTTC	CATTHSSGRVANEQFF
TRBJ2-4	once	TRBV28	NA	TGTGCCAGCAGTTTAACCAGGAACCTCAAAAACATTCAGTACTTC	CASSLTRNLKNIQYF
TRBJ2-7	NA	TRBV4-1	TRBD2	TGCGCCAGCAGCCCGAGCGGGACCGAAGACGACGAGCAGTACTTC	CASSPSGTEDDEQYF
TRBJ2-7	NA	TRBV5-6	NA	TGTGCCAGCAGCTCAATGTTGGTTATGACGTCCCCCTCCACCTACGAGCAGTACTTC	CASSSMLVMTSPSTYEQYF
TRBJ2-7	few	TRBV20-1	NA	TGCAGTGCTACGGAGTACGAGCAGTACTTC	CSATEYEQYF
TRBJ2-3	NA	TRBV10-3	TRBD2	TGTGCCATCGGAACGGGGGGGTCGGGAGATACGCAGTATTTT	CAIGTGGSGDTQYF
TRBJ1-5	NA	TRBV2	NA	TGTGCCAGCAGTGACCCCGATAGCAATCAGCCCCAGCATTTT	CASSDPDSNQPQHF
TRBJ2-2	NA	TRBV5-1	NA	TGCGCCAGCAGCTTGACGGGGGCGAACACCGGGGAGCTGTTTTTT	CASSLTGANTGELFF
TRBJ2-6	NA	TRBV5-6	NA	TGTGCCAGCAGCTTGATCAGCTCTGGGGCCAACGTCCTGACTTTC	CASSLISSGANVLTF
TRBJ2-7	once	TRBV4-1	TRBD2	TGCGCCAGCAGCCAAGGCGGAGCGGGAGGGTACGAGCAGTACTTC	CASSQGGAGGYEQYF
TRBJ1-2	NA	TRBV6-1	NA	TGTGCCAGCAGTGAGGCCTATGGCTACACCTTC	CASSEAYGYTF
TRBJ2-5	NA	TRBV11-2	NA	TGTGCCAGCAGCTTGCAGGGAGTCCTGCAAGAGACCCAGTACTTC	CASSLQGVLQETQYF
TRBJ1-6	once	TRBV27	NA	TGTGCCAGCAGTGCACAGGGTGCGAATTCACCCCTCCACTTT	CASSAQGANSPLHF
TRBJ2-7	once	TRBV7-6	NA	TGTGCCAGCAGCCCTCTTACTAGCATATACTACGAGCAGTACTTC	CASSPLTSIYYEQYF
TRBJ2-7	NA	TRBV19	TRBD2	TGTGCCAGTAGTTCCGTTGCGGGGGGACGCTACGAGCAGTACTTC	CASSSVAGGRYEQYF
TRBJ2-3	NA	TRBV11-2	NA	TGTGCCAGCAGCTTAGATGAAGAGGATACGCAGTATTTT	CASSLDEEDTQYF
TRBJ2-7	few	TRBV11-3	NA	TGTGCCAGCAGCTCCGGGGTAGCGCGTGAGCAGTACTTC	CASSSGVAREQYF
TRBJ2-3	NA	TRBV18	TRBD2	TGTGCCAGCTCAGAGCGGGAGGCTGTCGGCACAGATACGCAGTATTTT	CASSEREAVGTDTQYF